The clone carrying this TCR beta chain has a handful of counts. Its target is unknown. This entry comes from a study of response to subunit inactivated influenza vaccine. General study points: That few new T cells are recruited by each seasonal influenza vaccination was the authors' suggestion.

J lost 4 bases, V lost 2 bases, and 3 bases had no gene match. This CDR3 is built from 14 residues. The germline V gene encodes CDR1 DFQATT and CDR2 SNEGSKA (reference sequence). TCRdb processed the RT-PCR reads anew with MiXCR; each CDR3 protein has one entry. This sample has a few hundred thousand distinct CDR3 sequences, with 14% found just once. The chain uses TRBV20-1 and TRBJ1-4; TRBD1 aligns across 8 bases. The source of this sequence is a man aged 45 to 65 who received an inactivated influenza vaccine. Sequences were derived from PBMCs from blood, sampled 11 to 12 days after vaccination. The CDR3 loop is CSARLGQGNEKLFF. The CDR3, as DNA: TGCAGTGCTAGACTCGGACAGGGTAATGAAAAACTGTTTTTT.